These T cell receptor beta chains were read from a single sample in a study of T cells in Graves' hyperthyroidism and ophthalmopathy. TCRdb reprocessed the multiplex PCR reads with MiXCR, giving one entry per CDR3 protein. The sample lists 400,000 to 500,000 distinct CDR3 sequences, approximately 14% occurring once. Sample: blood. These receptors originate from a woman aged 18-29 years with Graves' hyperthyroidism. Each CDR3 is given with its conserved first and last residue. The D gene is left open where the match is weak. Expanded clones are given a class, and other clones once, few, many or no size at all.

TRBV19	NA	NA	TRBJ2-3	TGTGCCAGTAGTATGGTTGGCTACCTCACAGATACGCAGTATTTT	CASSMVGYLTDTQYF
TRBV6-4	NA	few	TRBJ1-1	TGTGCCAGCAGTGGACTCCCCACCCCTGAAGCTTTCTTT	CASSGLPTPEAFF
TRBV2	NA	NA	TRBJ2-7	TGTGCCAGCAGTGAAAGGGCGGTACCGGGCGAGCAGTACTTC	CASSERAVPGEQYF
TRBV6-6	NA	many	TRBJ1-5	TGTGCCAGCAGTTACGACAGAAGCAATCAGCCCCAGCATTTT	CASSYDRSNQPQHF
TRBV6-1	NA	many	TRBJ2-5	TGTGCCAGCACCACGTCCCGGCACCAAGAGACCCAGTACTTC	CASTTSRHQETQYF
TRBV6-5	NA	NA	TRBJ2-3	TGTGCCAGCAGTTACGACGGGGGTCGGTCAGCAGATACGCAGTATTTT	CASSYDGGRSADTQYF
TRBV7-9	TRBD2	NA	TRBJ2-1	TGTGCCAGCAGCTCCTTTGGCCATACTAGCGGGAGATCCGCCTACAATGAGCAGTTCTTC	CASSSFGHTSGRSAYNEQFF
TRBV13	TRBD2	few	TRBJ2-5	TGTGCCAGCAGCTCCTGGGGAGGGGACCAAGAGACCCAGTACTTC	CASSSWGGDQETQYF
TRBV19	NA	NA	TRBJ2-1	TGTGCCAGTAGTATAGGCAGGGACCCCAATGAGCAGTTCTTC	CASSIGRDPNEQFF
TRBV6-1	TRBD2	NA	TRBJ2-1	TGTGCCAGCAGTGCCGCCAGGGACTACTACAATGAGCAGTTCTTC	CASSAARDYYNEQFF
TRBV18	NA	many	TRBJ2-7	TGTGCCAGCTCACCGAGAGACCCGGGGTCCTACGAGCAGTACTTC	CASSPRDPGSYEQYF
TRBV6-1	NA	NA	TRBJ2-2	TGTGCCAGCATCCTTAGTGGCGGGGAGCTGTTTTTT	CASILSGGELFF
TRBV20-1	NA	NA	TRBJ2-3	TGCAGTGCCATTTCGAGACTAGTCACAGATACGCAGTATTTT	CSAISRLVTDTQYF
TRBV7-9	NA	few	TRBJ1-1	TGTCCCAGCAGCTTAGGCGGGGAGAACACTGAAGCTTTCTTT	CPSSLGGENTEAFF
TRBV19	NA	few	TRBJ1-3	TGTGCCAGTACCCCCAGCGGGATGAACGGAAACACCATATATTTT	CASTPSGMNGNTIYF
TRBV19	NA	few	TRBJ2-1	TGTGCCAGTAGTATATGGGGCGGATACAATGAGCAGTTCTTC	CASSIWGGYNEQFF
TRBV7-9	TRBD2	NA	TRBJ2-7	TGTGCCAGCAGCCCAGGACTAGCGGGAGTCAAGGGGTACGAGCAGTACTTC	CASSPGLAGVKGYEQYF
TRBV15	NA	few	TRBJ2-1	TGTGCCATCGCTTTACCGGGAGTTGGCAATGAGCAGTTCTTC	CAIALPGVGNEQFF
TRBV24-1	NA	many	TRBJ2-7	TGTGCCACCAGTGATCCACGCAGGGGGGCCTACGAGCAGTACTTC	CATSDPRRGAYEQYF
TRBV27	NA	NA	TRBJ2-1	TGTGCCAGCAGTTTAGGGGGGTTTGACACCTACAATGAGCAGTTCTTC	CASSLGGFDTYNEQFF
TRBV2	NA	NA	TRBJ2-7	TGTGCCAGCAGTGTCGAGGGAGTGGCCCCCGGCGAGCAGTACTTC	CASSVEGVAPGEQYF
TRBV5-1	TRBD1	few	TRBJ1-1	TGCGCCAGCAGCTTCGGGACAGGGGCATCGCCACGGAACACTGAAGCTTTCTTT	CASSFGTGASPRNTEAFF
TRBV18	TRBD1	many	TRBJ2-7	TGTGCCAGCTCACAGGGACAGGGGGAGCACGAGCAGTACTTC	CASSQGQGEHEQYF
TRBV29-1	NA	few	TRBJ2-7	TGCAGCGTTCAGAAAGCAGGGGTGAACGAGCAGTACTTC	CSVQKAGVNEQYF
TRBV12-5	NA	many	TRBJ2-2	TGTGCTAGTGGGCTAGGACTTTACACCGGGGAGCTGTTTTTT	CASGLGLYTGELFF
TRBV11-2	NA	NA	TRBJ2-7	TGTGCCAGCAGCCCCGTGGGTTCGGGCCGGGGGCAGTACTTC	CASSPVGSGRGQYF
TRBV9	NA	NA	TRBJ2-1	TGTGCCAGCAGCGTAGACGTCGCGGCTTACAATGAGCAGTTCTTC	CASSVDVAAYNEQFF
TRBV19	TRBD2	NA	TRBJ2-3	TGTGCCAGTCGTCAGACTAGCGGGAAAACAGATACGCAGTATTTT	CASRQTSGKTDTQYF
TRBV30	TRBD2	few	TRBJ2-1	TGTGCCTGGAGTGTATATCGTCGCGGGAGCGGGGAGCAGTTCTTC	CAWSVYRRGSGEQFF
TRBV9	TRBD2	NA	TRBJ2-1	TGTGCCAGCAGCGTAGCTATGAGACTAGCGGCCTACAATGAGCAGTTCTTC	CASSVAMRLAAYNEQFF
TRBV4-1	NA	few	TRBJ1-6	TGCGCCAGCAGCCAGGTCATCGCAGGGCAAGATGATTCACCCCTCCACTTT	CASSQVIAGQDDSPLHF
TRBV29-1	TRBD1	NA	TRBJ1-2	TGCAGCGTCACACGCCTGACAGGGGGCGCCCGGGATGGCTACACCTTC	CSVTRLTGGARDGYTF
TRBV3-1	NA	NA	TRBJ2-2	TGTGCCAGCAGCCAGGGGGGAATGGGCACCGGGGAGCTGTTTTTT	CASSQGGMGTGELFF
TRBV13	NA	many	TRBJ1-1	TGTGCCAGCAGCTTAGGAATAGGGGGGTACACTGAAGCTTTCTTT	CASSLGIGGYTEAFF
TRBV7-9	TRBD2	NA	TRBJ2-2	TGTGCCAGCAGCTTAGATGGACTAGCGGGAGGCATCGGGGAGCTGTTTTTT	CASSLDGLAGGIGELFF
TRBV5-1	TRBD2	NA	TRBJ2-3	TGCGCCAGCAGCCCCGGGACTAGCGGGAGGGCAGATACGCAGTATTTT	CASSPGTSGRADTQYF
TRBV3-1	TRBD2	NA	TRBJ2-6	TGTGCCAGCTCATTTAGCGGGAGGGCCGTTGGGGCCAACGTCCTGACTTTC	CASSFSGRAVGANVLTF
TRBV24-1	TRBD2	many	TRBJ2-1	TGTGCCACCAGTGATCCTCTCATCGGAGCGGGAGGGCCCCAGGAGCAGTTCTTC	CATSDPLIGAGGPQEQFF
TRBV18	TRBD1	many	TRBJ2-1	TGTGCCAGCTCGCCGAATAGGGACAGTGAGCAGTTCTTC	CASSPNRDSEQFF
TRBV20-1	TRBD1	many	TRBJ2-6	TGCAGTGCTAGCGGGACAGGGGTCGCGGGTAATCCTGGGGCCAACGTCCTGACTTTC	CSASGTGVAGNPGANVLTF
TRBV29-1	NA	many	TRBJ2-2	TGCAGCGTTGATGAGGGGAACACCGGGGAGCTGTTTTTT	CSVDEGNTGELFF
TRBV7-9	TRBD2	NA	TRBJ2-7	TGTGCCAGCAGCTTAAACCCGACTAGCGGAATCTACGAGCAGTACTTC	CASSLNPTSGIYEQYF
TRBV7-2	TRBD1	NA	TRBJ1-2	TGTGCCAGCAGCTCCCAGACAGGGGGAGCTAACTATGGCTACACCTTC	CASSSQTGGANYGYTF
TRBV20-1	NA	few	TRBJ2-1	TGCAGTGTTCGGGACTTCATCTCCTACAATGAGCAGTTCTTC	CSVRDFISYNEQFF
TRBV4-1	TRBD1	few	TRBJ2-1	TGCGCCAGCAGCCCGACCCGGGACAGGGCAAACAATGAGCAGTTCTTC	CASSPTRDRANNEQFF